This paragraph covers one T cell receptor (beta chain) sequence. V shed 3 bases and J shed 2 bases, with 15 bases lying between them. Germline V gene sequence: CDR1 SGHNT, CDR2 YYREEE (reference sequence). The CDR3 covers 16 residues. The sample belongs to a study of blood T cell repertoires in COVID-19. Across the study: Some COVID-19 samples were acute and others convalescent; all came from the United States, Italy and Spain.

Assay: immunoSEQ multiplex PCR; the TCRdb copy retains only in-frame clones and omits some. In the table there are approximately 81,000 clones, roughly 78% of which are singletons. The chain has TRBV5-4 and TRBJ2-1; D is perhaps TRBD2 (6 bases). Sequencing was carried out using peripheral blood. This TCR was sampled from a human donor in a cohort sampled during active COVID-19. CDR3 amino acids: CASSYGTVATYNEQFF. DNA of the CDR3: TGTGCCAGCAGCTACGGGACTGTGGCCACCTACAATGAGCAGTTCTTC.